Listed below are T cell receptor beta chains from one sample, sequenced in a study of shared T cell receptors in the human thymus. Data came from immunoSEQ multiplex PCR; TCRdb stores just in-frame clones and leaves some out. The table has some 700,000 clones, roughly 85% seen once. The same data also went into a second study, on human thymus T cells.

What was sequenced was thymocytes. Every receptor here comes from a girl in the first two years of life with a congenital heart defect. CDR3s include the opening cysteine and the closing phenylalanine or tryptophan. A D gene is named only where the DNA matches it firmly. Not all rows give a size; the values are once, few, many and, for expanded clones, a class.

>few|.|13|TRBV7-2|TRBJ1-2
CASSPGTNYGYTF
TGTGCCAGCAGCCCTGGGACAAATTATGGCTACACCTTC
>.|.|17|TRBV18|TRBJ1-6
CASTRGHGSRSDSPLHF
TGTGCCAGCACAAGGGGCCACGGGTCCCGCTCCGATTCACCCCTCCACTTT
>.|.|13|TRBV6-5|TRBJ1-1
CASSGGTYTEAFF
TGTGCCAGCAGTGGGGGGACCTACACTGAAGCTTTCTTT
>.|.|16|TRBV6-5|TRBJ2-3
CASSYRASSTVDTQYF
TGTGCCAGCAGTTACAGGGCTAGCAGTACGGTAGATACGCAGTATTTT
>.|.|15|TRBV28|TRBJ2-7
CASSPRGFFSYEQYF
TGTGCCAGCAGCCCTAGAGGGTTCTTCTCCTACGAGCAGTACTTC
>.|TRBD1|17|TRBV5-1|TRBJ2-5
CASTLGQGLRWKETQYF
TGCGCCAGCACCCTGGGACAGGGACTCCGGTGGAAAGAGACCCAGTACTTC
>.|.|13|TRBV11-2|TRBJ1-2
CASSKTFAYGYTF
TGTGCCAGCAGCAAAACATTTGCCTATGGCTACACCTTC
>few|TRBD1|16|TRBV4-1|TRBJ2-1
CASSHLPPGQVNEQFF
TGCGCCAGCAGCCACCTCCCCCCGGGACAGGTCAATGAGCAGTTCTTC
>.|.|15|TRBV5-4|TRBJ1-2
CASSKLRDSSEGYTF
TGTGCCAGCAGCAAGCTCCGGGACTCCAGCGAGGGCTACACCTTC
>.|.|17|TRBV11-2|TRBJ2-3
CASSPKFAGGLYDTQYF
TGTGCCAGCAGCCCCAAGTTTGCCGGGGGGCTATATGATACGCAGTATTTT
>.|TRBD1|22|TRBV4-1|TRBJ1-2
CASSQEGAWAPRNQDRDYGYTF
TGCGCCAGCAGCCAAGAGGGGGCCTGGGCCCCCCGCAACCAGGACAGGGATTATGGCTACACCTTC
>.|.|14|TRBV27|TRBJ1-4
CASSYGATNEKLFF
TGTGCCAGCAGTTACGGTGCAACTAATGAAAAACTGTTTTTT
>.|TRBD2|19|TRBV5-1|TRBJ2-1
CASRPQGTSGVMADSEQFF
TGCGCCAGCAGACCCCAAGGGACTAGCGGGGTGATGGCCGACAGTGAGCAGTTCTTC
>.|TRBD1|16|TRBV7-6|TRBJ2-7
CASSSAGGRGSHEQYF
TGTGCCAGCAGCTCCGCAGGGGGACGGGGCAGCCACGAGCAGTACTTC
>few|.|16|TRBV15|TRBJ2-7
CATSKECATISYEQYF
TGTGCCACCAGCAAAGAGTGCGCCACCATCTCCTACGAGCAGTACTTC
>.|.|16|TRBV4-1|TRBJ2-7
CASSQGHSKSSYEQYF
TGCGCCAGCAGCCAGGGACACAGCAAAAGCTCCTACGAGCAGTACTTC
>.|TRBD1|14|TRBV2|TRBJ1-4
CASSGQGRKEKLFF
TGTGCCAGCAGTGGACAGGGCCGGAAAGAAAAACTGTTTTTT
>.|TRBD1|19|TRBV5-1|TRBJ1-1
CASSLPAGTGYPLGTEAFF
TGCGCCAGCAGCTTGCCAGCCGGGACAGGGTACCCCCTGGGCACTGAAGCTTTCTTT
>.|.|16|TRBV11-2|TRBJ1-5
CASSLGNSQEDQPQHF
TGTGCCAGCAGCTTAGGTAACAGCCAAGAAGATCAGCCCCAGCATTTT
>.|.|17|TRBV27|TRBJ1-3
CASSLIKPSSSGNTIYF
TGTGCCAGCAGCCTGATCAAACCGAGTAGCTCTGGAAACACCATATATTTT
>.|.|16|TRBV19|TRBJ1-5
CASSIEGPKGDQPQHF
TGTGCCAGTAGTATAGAGGGGCCGAAGGGCGATCAGCCCCAGCATTTT
>.|TRBD1|18|TRBV9|TRBJ1-1
CASSVALSTSVTGEKAFF
TGTGCCAGCAGCGTAGCTCTTTCGACGAGTGTAACAGGGGAAAAAGCTTTCTTT
>.|.|15|TRBV6-5|TRBJ1-2
CASSYLIRGVYGYTF
TGTGCCAGCAGTTACCTCATTCGGGGAGTCTATGGCTACACCTTC
>once|.|13|TRBV27|TRBJ1-1
CASSLARPRRAFF
TGTGCCAGCAGTTTAGCTAGGCCTCGGAGAGCTTTCTTT
>.|.|15|TRBV5-1|TRBJ1-2
CASRGEEGRPDCYTF
TGCGCCAGCAGGGGTGAGGAGGGCCGTCCCGATTGCTACACCTTC
>.|.|15|TRBV7-2|TRBJ2-5
CASSLKGGAPETQYF
TGTGCCAGCAGCTTAAAAGGGGGTGCCCCAGAGACCCAGTACTTC
>.|.|16|TRBV7-3|TRBJ2-7
CASSLKPSRGAHEQYF
TGTGCCAGCAGCTTAAAGCCCAGCCGGGGGGCCCACGAGCAGTACTTC
>once|TRBD1|13|TRBV29-1|TRBJ2-2
CSVGDRGPGELFF
TGCAGCGTTGGTGACAGGGGCCCCGGGGAGCTGTTTTTT
>.|.|17|TRBV5-1|TRBJ2-7
CASSVSRTAPTSYEQYF
TGCGCCAGCAGCGTTAGCCGGACAGCCCCCACCTCCTACGAGCAGTACTTC
>.|.|15|TRBV9|TRBJ1-3
CASSVGGISGNTIYF
TGTGCCAGCAGCGTAGGAGGGATTTCTGGAAACACCATATATTTT
>.|.|14|TRBV6-1|TRBJ2-3
CASKGGASTDTQYF
TGTGCCAGCAAGGGCGGGGCTAGCACAGATACGCAGTATTTT
>.|.|16|TRBV6-5|TRBJ1-2
CASSYRGVHKIRGYTF
TGTGCCAGCAGTTATCGGGGGGTCCACAAGATCAGGGGCTACACCTTC
>.|.|12|TRBV5-1|TRBJ1-2
CASSLNRVGYTF
TGCGCCAGCAGCTTAAACAGGGTTGGCTACACCTTC